The entry below gives a single T cell receptor beta chain sequence along with its context. Sequencing was performed with immunoSEQ multiplex PCR; in TCRdb, only in-frame clones are kept and a portion is missing. The sample contains roughly 100,000 clones, 87% of which appear only once. The sample comes from a study of blood T cell repertoires in COVID-19. The sample was peripheral blood. The source is a man aged 50 or older in a cohort sampled during active COVID-19.

CDR3 coding DNA: TGTGCCAGCAGCCAAATGCGCGGGGGGCACAATGAGCAGTTCTTC. Translated, it gives CASSQMRGGHNEQFF. The rearrangement links TRBV14 to TRBJ2-1, with TRBD2 identical over 8 bases. Germline CDR1 and CDR2: SGHDN and FVKESK. The CDR3 totals 15 residues. J lost 5 bases, V lost 2 bases, and 5 bases had no gene match.